The subject of this entry is one T cell receptor (beta chain). This sample's time point: sample taken at primary tumor resection. A total of some 70 untreated early-stage non-small cell lung cancer patients served as donors. Whole RNA obtained from tumor, nontumor lung or frozen PBMC underwent sequencing without sorting. This sample stems from a study of spatial heterogeneity in lung cancer. TCRdb redid the calling of the 5' RACE reads with MiXCR, one entry per CDR3 protein. The sample has more than 65,000 distinct CDR3 sequences, about 8.5% seen once. CDR1 LGHNT and CDR2 FRNRAP come from the germline V gene. V was pared by 7 bases and J by 7 bases, with 10 bases between. The CDR3 is made up of 11 amino acids.

Source: PBMCs, taken at surgery. This clonotype originated in a male donor with early-stage non-small cell lung cancer. The chain uses TRBV12-5 and TRBJ1-1; D is unclear. CDR3 nucleotides: TGTGCTAGTGACCGTGGGTATGAAGCTTTCTTT. Translation gives CASDRGYEAFF.